The 29 T cell receptor beta chains in this list originate from one sample, sequenced in a study of human T cells and chemical hapten exposure. From the RACE reads, TCRdb called clonotypes with MiXCR, one entry per CDR3 protein. The sample holds fewer than 300,000 distinct CDR3 sequences, 7.7% seen once. The time point is: pre-sensitization, week 0. Treatment specified: therapeutic diphenylcyclopropenone sensitization with weekly scalp DPC. The sample here was whole blood, taken in connection with sensitization to the hapten diphenylcyclopropenone (DPC). These receptors were collected from a man between 18 and 35 years old with alopecia areata. Some clones in this sample may be carry-over from other donors' samples.

The table lists this clonotype with many counts. The gene calls are TRBV2 and TRBJ2-5; D gene ambiguous. CDR1 and CDR2 from the germline V gene are SNHLY and FYNNEI. Trimming took 3 bases from V and 2 from J, leaving 10 bases between them. This CDR3 is 14 amino acids long. This CDR3 reads CASSDLTLQETQYF. In DNA form, the CDR3 reads TGTGCCAGCAGTGATCTGACACTTCAAGAGACCCAGTACTTC.

The chain combines TRBV2 with TRBJ1-1, with unresolved D. Germline-derived CDR1 and CDR2 are SNHLY and FYNNEI. Trimming stripped 5 bases from V and 6 bases from J, with 16 bases between. This CDR3 region has 14 residues. CDR3 in amino acids: CASSYGPYGAEAFF. CDR3 DNA: TGTGCCAGCAGTTACGGGCCTTACGGGGCTGAAGCTTTCTTT. The entire variable domain, with the rest obtained from reference TRBV2 and TRBJ1-1, is as follows: EPEVTQTPSHQVTQMGQEVILRCVPISNHLYFYWYRQILGQKVEFLVSFYNNEISEKSEIFDDQFSVERPDGSNFTLKIRSTKLEDSAMYFCASSYGPYGAEAFFGQGTRLTVV.

This clonotype was counted at least ten times. The rearrangement uses TRBV7-9 and TRBJ2-2, with 9 positions matching TRBD1. The CDR3 is made up of 15 amino acids. From germline, CDR1 is SEHNR and CDR2 FQNEAQ (reference sequence). Trimming cost V 3 bases and J 4 bases; bases outside gene matches: 3. CDR3 coding DNA: TGTGCCAGCAGCTTGGGGACAGGGCCCACCGGGGAGCTGTTTTTT. This sequence encodes CASSLGTGPTGELFF. The whole variable domain, remainder taken from reference TRBV7-9 and TRBJ2-2, is DTGVSQNPRHKITKRGQNVTFRCDPISEHNRLYWYRQTLGQGPEFLTYFQNEAQLEKSRLLSDRFSAERPKGSFSTLEIQRTEQGDSAMYLCASSLGTGPTGELFFGEGSRLTVL.

This clonotype was counted only a few times. The genes are TRBV5-1 and TRBJ2-5; possibly TRBD2 for D (5 bases). Germline CDR1 and CDR2: SGHRS and YFSETQ. The V gene lost 1 base and the J gene lost 5 bases, with 18 bases spanning the gap. This CDR3 comprises 16 residues. CDR3 coding DNA: TGCGCCAGCAGCTTGATTTTCTACCCCCAGCGGGAGACCCAGTACTTC. It is translated as CASSLIFYPQRETQYF.

The chain is built from TRBV5-1 and TRBJ2-7; D might be TRBD1 or TRBD2, each matching 6 bases. V was trimmed by 5 bases and J by 1 base, leaving 13 bases between them. There are 14 residues in the CDR3. The germline V gene has CDR1 SGHRS and CDR2 YFSETQ. The CDR3 DNA is TGCGCCAGCAGTTCGACAGGAGGGTCCTACGAGCAGTACTTC. It yields the protein CASSSTGGSYEQYF.

This clonotype was observed a handful of times. This chain connects TRBV28 to TRBJ2-3; D remains unclear. CDR1 and CDR2 (germline): MDHEN, SYDVKM. The CDR3 consists of 16 residues. Trimming removed 1 base from V and 1 base from J, with 12 bases in between. The CDR3 nucleotides read TGTGCCAGCAGTTTATTAACCCTCTCGCGCACAGATACGCAGTATTTT. As protein: CASSLLTLSRTDTQYF.

V is TRBV6-1 and J is TRBJ2-1; D perhaps matches TRBD2 (6 bases). This CDR3 region has 13 residues. Trimming removed 6 bases from V and 9 bases from J, with 15 bases in between. The germline gives CDR1 MNHNS, CDR2 SASEGT. The chain's CDR3 is CASRHRLEGEQFF. The CDR3 DNA sequence: TGTGCCAGCAGACACAGACTAGAGGGTGAGCAGTTCTTC.

The chain is built from TRBV7-3 and TRBJ2-1; 8 nucleotides agree with TRBD1. V lost 5 bases to trimming and J lost 8 bases; unmatched junction nucleotides: 8. CDR3 length: 14 amino acids. Germline CDR1 is SGHTA and CDR2 is FQGTGA. The CDR3 spells CASSRGQGSDEQFF. In nucleotides, the CDR3 is TGTGCCAGCAGCCGCGGACAGGGTAGCGATGAGCAGTTCTTC.

The chain employs TRBV6-6 and TRBJ1-1; D call uncertain. V gave up 2 bases and J gave up 7 bases, with 5 bases separating them. Germline V CDR1 and CDR2: MNHNY, SVGAGI (reference sequence). The CDR3 spans 11 residues. The CDR3 DNA reads TGTGCCAGCAGTTACGCAGGTGAAGCTTTCTTT. Encoded protein: CASSYAGEAFF.

V is TRBV4-3 and J is TRBJ1-6; tentative D call: TRBD1 (5 bases). This CDR3 spans 18 amino acids. V was shortened by 0 bases and J by 0 bases, with 12 bases between the two germline ends. Germline assignment: CDR1 LGHNA and CDR2 YSLEER. CDR3 DNA: TGCGCCAGCAGCCAAGATTATTACAGGAGCTCCTATAATTCACCCCTCCACTTT. Its translation: CASSQDYYRSSYNSPLHF.

This clonotype was recorded at least ten times. The chain has TRBV6-2 or TRBV6-3 and TRBJ1-1, with D possibly TRBD1 on 5 matching bases. The CDR3 totals 12 residues. Per the germline V gene, CDR1 is MNHEY and CDR2 is SVGEGT. The V end was cut by 6 bases, the J end by 6 bases, with 11 bases between. The CDR3 loop reads CASSLDSPEAFF. The CDR3 DNA is TGTGCCAGCAGCCTAGACAGCCCTGAAGCTTTCTTT.

A few counts support this clonotype. The rearrangement joins TRBV7-2 to TRBJ2-5; 11 bases are shared with TRBD2. With V trimmed by 3 bases and J by 2 bases, 5 bases remained unmatched. This CDR3 region has 16 residues. Germline lookup yields CDR1 SGHTA and CDR2 FQGNSA. CDR3: CASSFLLAGAQETQYF. CDR3 coding DNA: TGTGCCAGCAGCTTTCTACTAGCGGGGGCGCAAGAGACCCAGTACTTC.

This clonotype has only a few counts. This chain joins TRBV9 and TRBJ2-5; D call uncertain. Looked up from germline, CDR1 is SGDLS and CDR2 is YYNGEE. V dropped 0 bases and J dropped 5 bases, with 14 bases sitting between them. The CDR3 runs 15 residues. CDR3 coding DNA: TGTGCCAGCAGCGTAGATCCCACGGCTTGGGAGACCCAGTACTTC. Translated, it gives CASSVDPTAWETQYF.

This clonotype appeared a few times. V is TRBV6-4 and J is TRBJ1-5; tentative D call: TRBD1 (6 bases). The CDR3 runs 13 residues. The germline gives CDR1 MRHNA, CDR2 SNTAGT. Between the trimmed V and J ends, which lost 4 bases and 4 bases, there was a span of 8 bases. The CDR3 protein is CASSAGENQPQHF. CDR3 DNA sequence: TGTGCCAGCAGTGCAGGGGAGAATCAGCCCCAGCATTTT.

This clonotype was recorded many times. The rearrangement links TRBV7-9 to TRBJ1-1; 7 bases match TRBD1. Germline CDR1 and CDR2: SEHNR and FQNEAQ (reference sequence). This CDR3 is built from 18 residues. Unmatched junction bases numbered 18, after V lost 5 bases and J lost 3 bases. The CDR3 DNA sequence: TGTGCCAGCAGCATACATCCCCGGACGAGACAGGGTGACACTGAAGCTTTCTTT. This encodes CASSIHPRTRQGDTEAFF.

CDR3 loop: CASSLDGHNSPLHF. CDR3 DNA: TGTGCCAGCAGCTTAGATGGGCATAATTCACCCCTCCACTTT. The chain recombines TRBV11-3 with TRBJ1-6; D ambiguous. V shed 0 bases and J shed 5 bases, with 5 bases lying between them. This CDR3 spans 14 amino acids. Germline V lookup: CDR1 SGHNT, CDR2 YENEEA.

Only a few counts were recorded for this clonotype. The rearrangement joins TRBV27 to TRBJ2-5; either TRBD1 or TRBD2 may fit D (5 bases each). The CDR3 is made up of 13 amino acids. V lost 11 bases and J lost 2, with 15 bases in between. Germline V gene sequence: CDR1 MNHEY, CDR2 SMNVEV (reference sequence). The CDR3 loop reads CASSRDEQETQYF. CDR3 coding DNA: TGTGCCTCATCCCGGGACGAACAAGAGACCCAGTACTTC.

There are a few counts of this clonotype. The junction departs from germline at one end; a sequencing error may be responsible. This sequence joins TRBV27 and TRBJ1-6, with 8 bases lining up with TRBD1. CDR1 is MNHEY and CDR2 is SMNVEV in the germline V gene (reference sequence). This CDR3 is built from 18 residues. The CDR3: CASSPRTGSGSYNSPLHF. CDR3 bases: TGTGCCAGCAGTCCAAGGACAGGGTCGGGCTCCTATAATTCACCTCTCCACTTT.

This clonotype occurred many times. This chain joins TRBV9 and TRBJ1-6; the match to TRBD1 covers 9 bases. Looked up from germline, CDR1 is SGDLS and CDR2 is YYNGEE. After removal of 4 bases from V and 9 bases from J, the junction contained 11 bases not matched to a gene. The CDR3 runs to 16 residues. The CDR3 spells CASSILSGQGSSPLHF. The CDR3 nucleotides read TGTGCCAGCAGCATCCTATCGGGACAGGGTTCTTCACCCCTCCACTTT.

The chain links TRBV5-1 to TRBJ2-5, with no clear D. The CDR3 totals 12 residues. Trimming left V 5 bases short and J 2 bases short, with 7 bases between. The germline gives CDR1 SGHRS, CDR2 YFSETQ. The chain's CDR3 is CASRYLQETQYF. CDR3 in DNA: TGCGCCAGCAGATATTTGCAAGAGACCCAGTACTTC. Looking up the rest from reference TRBV5-1 and TRBJ2-5 gives the full variable domain: KAGVTQTPRYLIKTRGQQVTLSCSPISGHRSVSWYQQTPGQGLQFLFEYFSETQRNKGNFPGRFSGRQFSNSRSEMNVSTLELGDSALYLCASRYLQETQYFGPGTRLLVL.

Many counts were recorded for this clonotype. The chain couples TRBV5-1 to TRBJ1-6, with 7 positions matching TRBD1. Looked up from germline, CDR1 is SGHRS and CDR2 is YFSETQ. The CDR3 sequence is 13 residues long. V lost 3 bases to trimming and J lost 8 bases; unmatched junction nucleotides: 2. The CDR3, as DNA: TGCGCCAGCAGCTCAGGACAGGATTCACCCCTCCACTTT. Its protein product is CASSSGQDSPLHF. The full variable domain, in which reference TRBV5-1 and TRBJ1-6 provide the parts outside the CDR3, is KAGVTQTPRYLIKTRGQQVTLSCSPISGHRSVSWYQQTPGQGLQFLFEYFSETQRNKGNFPGRFSGRQFSNSRSEMNVSTLELGDSALYLCASSSGQDSPLHFGNGTRLTVT.

The chain combines TRBV2 with TRBJ1-2; D is undetermined. V was shortened by 8 bases and J by 4 bases, with 8 bases between the two germline ends. CDR3 length: 11 amino acids. CDR1 is SNHLY and CDR2 is FYNNEI in the germline V gene. CDR3 nucleotide sequence: TGTGCCAGCCAGGTCGGCTATGGCTACACCTTC. This gives the protein CASQVGYGYTF.

The rearrangement joins TRBV6-6 to TRBJ1-2; D call uncertain. The V gene's germline CDR1 is MNHNY and CDR2 SVGAGI (reference sequence). The CDR3 is 14 amino acids. V was shortened by 5 bases and J by 8 bases, with 18 bases between the two germline ends. For the CDR3, the DNA is TGTGCCAGCAGTACCCCGTACCACCAATACGGCTACACCTTC. This sequence encodes CASSTPYHQYGYTF.

This clonotype was detected a few times. The V gene is TRBV12-3 or TRBV12-4, the J gene TRBJ1-2; 9 nucleotides line up with TRBD1. J lost 4 bases, V lost 5 bases, and 8 bases had no gene match. The CDR3 sequence is 15 residues long. CDR3 bases: TGTGCCAGCAGTACCTCACAGGGGGCGAGCTATGGCTACACCTTC. Protein: CASSTSQGASYGYTF.

The chain combines TRBV4-3 with TRBJ2-2; 7 nucleotides agree with TRBD2. The germline CDR1 and CDR2 sequences are LGHNA and YSLEER. With 0 bases clipped from V and 3 bases from J, the junction kept 10 bases outside the gene matches. The CDR3 covers 18 residues. DNA of the CDR3: TGCGCCAGCAGCCAAGATCAGGGAGGGAAGGCCGACACCGGGGAGCTGTTTTTT. Translating gives CASSQDQGGKADTGELFF.

This clonotype was counted between two and nine times. V and J are TRBV7-3 and TRBJ2-2; perhaps TRBD1 as D (6 bases). Trimming pared 3 bases from V and 6 bases from J, leaving 8 bases between. This CDR3 is built from 13 residues. Looked up from germline, CDR1 is SGHTA and CDR2 is FQGTGA. The CDR3 spells CASSFRQAGELFF. DNA for the CDR3: TGTGCCAGCAGCTTTAGACAGGCCGGGGAGCTGTTTTTT.

This chain joins TRBV5-1 and TRBJ2-3; 7 positions agree with TRBD2. Germline lookup yields CDR1 SGHRS and CDR2 YFSETQ. The CDR3 extends over 14 amino acids. V trimming: 4 bases; J trimming: 6 bases; junction bases outside the gene matches: 8. The CDR3 sequence: CASSPGLESDTQYF. DNA for the CDR3: TGCGCCAGCAGCCCTGGACTAGAGTCGGATACGCAGTATTTT. The full variable domain, rest sourced from reference TRBV5-1 and TRBJ2-3, is KAGVTQTPRYLIKTRGQQVTLSCSPISGHRSVSWYQQTPGQGLQFLFEYFSETQRNKGNFPGRFSGRQFSNSRSEMNVSTLELGDSALYLCASSPGLESDTQYFGPGTRLTVL.

This clonotype was found a few times. The chain employs TRBV4-3 and TRBJ2-1; a possible D gene is TRBD2 (5 bases). This CDR3 is 15 amino acids long. The germline gives CDR1 LGHNA, CDR2 YSLEER. The V and J ends lost 2 bases and 4 bases respectively, with 12 bases between them. The CDR3 reads CASSQSSGIYNEQFF. CDR3 nucleotides: TGCGCCAGCAGCCAATCGTCCGGGATTTACAATGAGCAGTTCTTC.

This chain joins TRBV5-1 and TRBJ2-3, with no clear D. Deletions cut 0 bases from V and 3 bases from J, with 8 bases between. CDR1 and CDR2 from the germline V gene are SGHRS and YFSETQ. CDR3 length: 14 amino acids. CDR3 residues: CASSLELPTDTQYF. CDR3 sequence (DNA): TGCGCCAGCAGCTTGGAACTGCCAACAGATACGCAGTATTTT.